The next 15 T cell receptor beta chains were all read from a single sample in a study of blood T cells in healthy people across ages (dated by TCRdb to between 2014 and 2016). The library came from 5' RACE. The instrument was an Illumina HiSeq 2500. A second roughly 6 to 12 cycle PCR used a sample-barcoded 5' primer and a J-beta primer mix. In TCRdb, the public reads were trimmed at Q25 with fastp and aligned with MiXCR, with productive beta chains retained. Each entry merges the rows of one CDR3 protein and shows their most common DNA and genes. For this sample the table gives 1.6 million or so distinct CDR3 sequences, of which roughly 30% were detected only once. About 10% of the sample belongs to the ten largest clones. The sample was blood. The receptors originated from a woman in her twenties or thirties in good health.

The chain joins TRBV7-9 to TRBJ2-1; no clear D gene. This CDR3 contains 13 residues. Trimming removed 3 bases at V and 10 bases at J, with 13 bases between. Germline V gene data show CDR1 as SEHNR and CDR2 as FQNEAQ (reference sequence). CDR3 nucleotide sequence: TGTGCCAGCAGCTTGGACCCGGTCTCCGAGCAGTTCTTC. It yields the protein CASSLDPVSEQFF.

The CDR3 is CASSAWSTGNQPQHF. In DNA, the CDR3 is TGTGCCAGCAGTGCTTGGTCGACGGGCAATCAGCCCCAGCATTTT. The V and J genes are TRBV2 and TRBJ1-5; D not certain. Trimming took off 4 bases at V and 2 bases at J, with 12 bases between the two ends. CDR1 is SNHLY and CDR2 is FYNNEI in the germline V gene. The CDR3 sequence is 15 residues long.

The J gene is TRBJ2-6, the V gene TRBV4-1, with 10 bases aligning to TRBD2. This CDR3 has 20 amino acids. Germline-derived CDR1 and CDR2 are MGHRA and YSYEKL. The V gene end was trimmed by 5 bases and the J gene end by 0 bases; junction bases not matched to a gene: 13. CDR3 bases: TGCGCCAGCAGCTTACTCGAAATAGCGGGGGGCCTCTCTGGGGCCAACGTCCTGACTTTC. Residues: CASSLLEIAGGLSGANVLTF.

This clonotype was picked up many times. This rearrangement joins TRBV4-1 to TRBJ2-1, with TRBD2 matching 7 bases. The CDR3 contains 17 residues. The V gene end was trimmed by 0 bases and the J gene end by 2 bases; junction bases not matched to a gene: 7. CDR1 and CDR2 (germline): MGHRA, YSYEKL. CDR3 DNA: TGCGCCAGCAGCCAAGATGGCCAGCGGGGACCCTACAATGAGCAGTTCTTC. The encoded protein is CASSQDGQRGPYNEQFF.

This clonotype has only a few counts. CDR3 in amino acids: CSASRREINQPQHF. The CDR3 DNA sequence: TGCAGTGCTTCTCGACGGGAAATCAATCAGCCCCAGCATTTT. The chain is built from TRBV20-1 and TRBJ1-5; D remains unclear. This CDR3 contains 14 residues. Trimming cost V 5 bases and J 3 bases, with 14 bases left between them. Germline V gives CDR1 DFQATT, CDR2 SNEGSKA (reference sequence).

This sequence joins TRBV5-6 and TRBJ2-1; TRBD1 matches 10 bases. The V gene's germline CDR1 is SGHDT and CDR2 YYEEEE. Germline trimming cut 5 bases from V and 14 bases from J; bases unmatched to any gene: 7. The CDR3 covers 12 residues. In DNA, the CDR3 is TGTGCCAGCAGACAGGAAGGGACAGGGGAGTTCTTC. As protein: CASRQEGTGEFF.

This clonotype was detected only a few times. The junction departs from germline at one end; a sequencing error may be responsible. The chain links TRBV7-6 to TRBJ2-3; 11 bases are a match to TRBD2. The CDR3 contains 16 residues. CDR1 SGHVS and CDR2 FNYEAQ come from the germline V gene. The CDR3 DNA reads as TGTGCCAGCAGCTTAGGGGTAGCGGGGGGGCAAGATACGCGGTATTTT. Its protein is CASSLGVAGGQDTRYF. The full variable domain, in which reference TRBV7-6 and TRBJ2-3 provide the parts outside the CDR3, is GAGVSQSPRYKVTKRGQDVALRCDPISGHVSLYWYRQALGQGPEFLTYFNYEAQQDKSGLPNDRFSAERPEGSISTLTIQRTEQRDSAMYRCASSLGVAGGQDTRYFGPGTRLTVL.

This clonotype turned up a few times. The gene calls are TRBV24-1 and TRBJ2-5; maybe TRBD2 (5 bases). The germline V and J ends were trimmed by 4 bases and 5 bases, with 16 bases remaining between them. CDR3 size: 15 residues. Germline CDR1 KGHDR, CDR2 SFDVKD. This CDR3 reads CATSDSGPGGETQYF. CDR3 coding DNA: TGTGCCACCAGTGACTCCGGCCCGGGCGGGGAGACCCAGTACTTC.

V usage is TRBV9 and J usage is TRBJ2-3, with 7 nucleotides matching TRBD2. The CDR3 sequence is 16 residues long. Germline-derived CDR1 and CDR2 are SGDLS and YYNGEE. V was clipped by 3 bases and J by 0 bases; unmatched bases: 7. The CDR3 DNA follows: TGTGCCAGCAGCGCCTCCGGGACTACTAGCACAGATACGCAGTATTTT. Residues: CASSASGTTSTDTQYF.

The chain recombines TRBV6-1 with TRBJ2-2, with a tentative D call TRBD2 (5 bases). Germline CDR1 MNHNS, CDR2 SASEGT. The CDR3 has 16 residues. Trimming took 0 bases from V and 6 from J, leaving 14 bases between them. The CDR3 DNA follows: TGTGCCAGCAGTGAAGCGGGAGTGTCTTGGGCCGGGGAGCTGTTTTTT. This gives the protein CASSEAGVSWAGELFF.

The chain combines TRBV5-1 with TRBJ2-1, with TRBD2 as a possible D gene (5 bases). The V gene lost 4 bases and the J gene lost 4 bases, with 9 bases spanning the gap. From germline, CDR1 is SGHRS and CDR2 YFSETQ. CDR3 length: 13 amino acids. This CDR3 is CASSLGKYNEQFF. As DNA, the CDR3 is TGCGCCAGCAGCCTCGGGAAGTACAATGAGCAGTTCTTC.

The chain is built from TRBV3-1 and TRBJ2-2, with D possibly matching TRBD2 (5 bases). The germline V gene encodes CDR1 LGHDT and CDR2 YNNKEL (reference sequence). The CDR3 is made up of 15 amino acids. V lost 1 base and J 6 bases, leaving 12 bases between the germline ends. The DNA for the CDR3 is TGTGCCAGCAGCCAAGCCCGGGCGGGCGCCGGGGAGCTGTTTTTT. Amino acid sequence: CASSQARAGAGELFF.

This clonotype was seen a handful of times. The rearrangement uses TRBV4-1 and TRBJ1-2; 9 positions agree with TRBD1. The CDR3 consists of 14 residues. Unmatched junction bases numbered 4, after V lost 6 bases and J lost 2 bases. Germline CDR1 is MGHRA and CDR2 is YSYEKL. In nucleotides, the CDR3 is TGCGCCAGCAGTATTACAGGGGGCAACTATGGCTACACCTTC. Protein sequence: CASSITGGNYGYTF.

CDR3 region: CATSDAGDPIRNYGYTF. CDR3 DNA sequence: TGTGCCACCAGTGATGCCGGTGACCCGATCCGAAACTATGGCTACACCTTC. The V and J genes are TRBV24-1 and TRBJ1-2; the D is unclear. Germline V gives CDR1 KGHDR, CDR2 SFDVKD. V was shortened by 3 bases and J by 2 bases, with 18 bases between the two germline ends. There are 17 residues in the CDR3.

The rearrangement joins TRBV7-9 to TRBJ1-5, with 7 bases lining up with TRBD1. CDR1 is SEHNR, CDR2 FQNEAQ, per germline (reference sequence). The CDR3 spans 14 residues. The V segment lost 5 bases and the J segment 6 bases; nucleotides outside the gene matches: 7. The CDR3: CASSLGGAVQPQHF. The CDR3 coding sequence is TGTGCCAGCAGCCTAGGGGGCGCGGTTCAGCCCCAGCATTTT.